Below, 30 T cell receptor beta chains from the same sample are listed, as sequenced in a study of blood T cell repertoires in COVID-19 (dated by TCRdb to the early 2020s). The library came from the immunoSEQ multiplex PCR assay. Here the immuneACCESS table is served through TCRdb, limited to in-frame sequences with V and J called. Missing clones are a known gap in these copies; in checked studies unresolved V genes cover under half, and the rest lacks a known reason. Across this sample there are about 120,000 clones, with 85% to 90% seen only once. More than 2% of the sample is held by the ten biggest clonotypes. The sequencing input was peripheral blood. These receptors came from a woman aged 45-60 years with acute or convalescent COVID-19.

V and J are TRBV19 and TRBJ2-2; D possibly corresponds to TRBD2 (6 bases). This CDR3 is 17 amino acids long. CDR1 and CDR2 from the germline V gene are LNHDA and SQIVND (reference sequence). The ends were cut back, 5 bases at V and 3 bases at J, with 19 bases in the middle. CDR3 amino acids: CASSASQGREDTGELFF. The CDR3 DNA reads TGTGCCAGTAGTGCCAGTCAGGGCAGGGAGGACACCGGGGAGCTGTTTTTT.

The chain carries TRBV30 and TRBJ2-1, with D possibly matching TRBD2 (6 bases). Trimming cost V 0 bases and J 6 bases, with 9 bases left between them. The CDR3 consists of 13 residues. The V gene's germline CDR1 is GTSNPN and CDR2 SVGIG (reference sequence). The CDR3 DNA sequence: TGTGCCTGGAGTGTGGGACTTCGCAATGAGCAGTTCTTC. Protein product: CAWSVGLRNEQFF.

This chain connects TRBV19 to TRBJ1-3; D gene unclear. The CDR3 is made up of 15 amino acids. The germline gives CDR1 LNHDA, CDR2 SQIVND (reference sequence). The V end lost 1 base, the J end lost 0 bases, and 7 bases lay between the germline ends. The CDR3 region has the DNA TGTGCCAGTAGTATAGGGCCGATCTCTGGAAACACCATATATTTT. This sequence encodes CASSIGPISGNTIYF.

This rearrangement joins TRBV7-6 to TRBJ2-3; D is unclear. The CDR3 length is 15 residues. Trimming took 1 base from V and 1 from J, leaving 9 bases between them. Germline CDR1 SGHVS, CDR2 FNYEAQ. CDR3 loop: CASSLVTGGTDTQYF. The DNA for the CDR3 is TGTGCCAGCAGCTTAGTGACGGGTGGCACAGATACGCAGTATTTT.

This chain connects TRBV12-3 or TRBV12-4 to TRBJ2-3; D not certain. Trimming pared 6 bases from V and 2 bases from J, leaving 3 bases between. CDR3 length: 11 amino acids. The CDR3 loop reads CASSLTDTQYF. CDR3 DNA sequence: TGTGCCAGCAGCCTCACAGATACGCAGTATTTT.

The chain carries TRBV7-2 and TRBJ1-2; 7 positions match TRBD1. V gave up 5 bases and J gave up 8 bases; unmatched junction bases: 11. Germline V gene sequence: CDR1 SGHTA, CDR2 FQGNSA. CDR3 size: 14 residues. The CDR3 spells CASSLREGARGYTF. The CDR3 DNA reads TGTGCCAGCAGCCTCAGAGAGGGGGCACGGGGCTACACCTTC.

The chain couples TRBV6-5 to TRBJ2-3; D gene uncertain. Trimming shortened V by 5 bases and J by 2 bases, and 8 bases separated the two germline ends. The CDR3 extends over 13 amino acids. Germline loops: CDR1 MNHEY, CDR2 SVGAGI. CDR3 in DNA: TGTGCCAGCAGTCCCGTACACACAGATACGCAGTATTTT. Amino acids: CASSPVHTDTQYF.

CDR3 protein: CASSPRTGPAEAFF. Written as DNA, the CDR3 is TGTGCCAGCAGTCCTCGGACAGGGCCGGCTGAAGCTTTCTTT. This rearrangement joins TRBV6-5 to TRBJ1-1, with TRBD1 matching over 8 bases. CDR3 length equals 14 residues. Looked up from germline, CDR1 is MNHEY and CDR2 is SVGAGI. Germline trimming cut 5 bases from V and 6 bases from J; bases unmatched to any gene: 8.

The genes are TRBV19 and TRBJ2-3; TRBD2 matches 7 bases. CDR1 is LNHDA, CDR2 SQIVND, per germline (reference sequence). The trim removed 2 bases at V and 3 bases at J, leaving 5 bases unmatched. The length of the CDR3 is 15 residues. DNA of the CDR3: TGTGCCAGTAGTATATATAGCGGGCCGACAGATACGCAGTATTTT. Amino acids: CASSIYSGPTDTQYF. Using reference TRBV19 and TRBJ2-3 for the parts outside the CDR3, the full variable domain is DGGITQSPKYLFRKEGQNVTLSCEQNLNHDAMYWYRQDPGQGLRLIYYSQIVNDFQKGDIAEGYSVSREKKESFPLTVTSAQKNPTAFYLCASSIYSGPTDTQYFGPGTRLTVL.

This clone was observed a few times. The chain combines TRBV6-2 or TRBV6-3 with TRBJ2-7; TRBD2 matches 10 bases. The CDR3 spans 16 residues. Trimming cost V 0 bases and J 1 base; bases outside gene matches: 3. In germline, CDR1 is MNHEY, CDR2 SVGEGT. CDR3 loop: CASSYSSGGPSYEQYF. The CDR3 region has the DNA TGTGCCAGCAGTTACTCTAGCGGGGGGCCGTCCTACGAGCAGTACTTC.

The V gene is TRBV10-2, the J gene TRBJ2-7, with TRBD2 identical over 8 bases. CDR1 WSHSY and CDR2 SAAADI come from the germline V gene. With 4 bases clipped from V and 6 bases from J, the junction kept 5 bases outside the gene matches. This CDR3 has 13 residues. The CDR3 here is CASSGAGGGEQYF. For the CDR3, the DNA is TGCGCCAGCAGTGGGGCGGGGGGAGGCGAGCAGTACTTC.

The V call is TRBV28, the J call TRBJ1-1, with TRBD1 matching over 7 bases. From germline, CDR1 is MDHEN and CDR2 SYDVKM. V lost 10 bases and J lost 11; bases outside the gene matches: 13. This CDR3 is 12 amino acids long. CDR3 sequence: CATRDSSYIAFF. The CDR3 DNA reads TGTGCCACCAGGGACAGCTCTTACATTGCTTTCTTT.

CDR3 protein: CASSRGVEQFF. DNA of the CDR3: TGTGCCAGCAGCCGCGGTGTTGAGCAGTTCTTC. The rearrangement uses TRBV5-4 and TRBJ2-1; no reliable D call. Per the germline V gene, CDR1 is SGHNT and CDR2 is YYREEE (reference sequence). The CDR3 has 11 amino acids. V was pared by 4 bases and J by 9 bases, with 8 bases between.

This clone was seen just once. This sequence joins TRBV6-2 or TRBV6-3 and TRBJ1-2; TRBD1 matches 8 bases. Germline CDR1 is MNHEY and CDR2 is SVGEGT. With 1 base clipped from V and 10 bases from J, the junction kept 8 bases outside the gene matches. The CDR3 consists of 14 residues. The CDR3 nucleotides read TGTGCCAGCAGTTACTTAGCGACAGGGGCAGACTACACCTTC. As protein: CASSYLATGADYTF.

J is TRBJ2-5 and V is TRBV19; 8 bases match TRBD2. The CDR3 is 17 amino acids. J gave up 1 base and V 5 bases, and 12 bases lay outside the gene matches. Germline V gene lookup returns CDR1 LNHDA and CDR2 SQIVND (reference sequence). The CDR3 nucleotides read TGTGCCAGTAGTCCCCGGACTAGCTGGCTATTCCAAGAGACCCAGTACTTC. Protein product: CASSPRTSWLFQETQYF.

The chain has TRBV5-1 and TRBJ2-3; TRBD2 matches 8 bases. The CDR3 spans 16 residues. V dropped 5 bases and J dropped 2; count of bases not matched to a gene: 10. Germline CDR1 reads SGHRS; CDR2 reads YFSETQ. The CDR3: CASRKIGGDITDTQYF. In DNA, the CDR3 is TGCGCCAGCAGGAAAATCGGGGGGGATATCACAGATACGCAGTATTTT.

The chain carries TRBV11-3 and TRBJ2-2; D unresolved. Germline values: CDR1 SGHNT, CDR2 YENEEA. This CDR3 has 16 amino acids. The V and J ends lost 1 base and 6 bases respectively, with 15 bases between them. The CDR3, as DNA: TGTGCCAGCAGCTTAGGTGCCAGTCTCTCCGCCGGGGAGCTGTTTTTT. It codes for CASSLGASLSAGELFF.

The rearrangement links TRBV6-1 to TRBJ2-7; D remains ambiguous. The CDR3 has 14 amino acids. The ends were cut back, 1 base at V and 3 bases at J, with 10 bases in the middle. Germline V lookup: CDR1 MNHNS, CDR2 SASEGT. The CDR3: CASSEDPSSYEQYF. The CDR3 nucleotides are TGTGCCAGCAGTGAAGACCCTTCTAGCTACGAGCAGTACTTC.

The V call is TRBV5-4, the J call TRBJ1-1; perhaps TRBD1 as D (6 bases). With 6 bases removed from V and 7 bases from J, the gap between germline ends came to 16 bases. The CDR3 length is 13 residues. Germline V gene lookup returns CDR1 SGHNT and CDR2 YYREEE (reference sequence). The CDR3 DNA reads as TGTGCCAGCACCTCTACACCCAGGGGTGAAGCTTTCTTT. This gives the protein CASTSTPRGEAFF.

In DNA, the CDR3 is TGTGCCAGCAGCGTAGGAACCAGGGTTAGCTCCTACGAGCAGTACTTC. Protein product: CASSVGTRVSSYEQYF. The chain combines TRBV9 with TRBJ2-7, with TRBD1 as a possible D gene (5 bases). The CDR3 consists of 16 residues. The germline V gene encodes CDR1 SGDLS and CDR2 YYNGEE. Trimming removed 0 bases from V and 0 bases from J, with 13 bases in between.

V is TRBV18 and J is TRBJ2-1; D perhaps matches TRBD2 (6 bases). The CDR3 sequence is 14 residues long. Between the trimmed V and J ends, which lost 2 bases and 8 bases, there was a span of 13 bases. The germline V gene has CDR1 KGHSH and CDR2 LQKENI. CDR3 nucleotides: TGTGCCAGCTCACCAATGGCTAGCGCGGATGAGCAGTTCTTC. It encodes CASSPMASADEQFF. Together with reference TRBV18 and TRBJ2-1, the CDR3 gives the full variable domain: NAGVMQNPRHLVRRRGQEARLRCSPMKGHSHVYWYRQLPEEGLKFMVYLQKENIIDESGMPKERFSAEFPKEGPSILRIQQVVRGDSAAYFCASSPMASADEQFFGPGTRLTVL.

The chain's CDR3 is CASARRTSGEDEQFF. For the CDR3, the DNA is TGTGCCAGCGCCAGGAGGACTAGCGGGGAGGATGAGCAGTTCTTC. The chain joins TRBV2 to TRBJ2-1, with TRBD2 matching over 12 bases. CDR1 is SNHLY and CDR2 is FYNNEI in the germline V gene. Trimming took 8 bases from V and 8 from J; bases not matched to a gene: 10. This CDR3 has 15 amino acids. Supplemented by reference TRBV2 and TRBJ2-1, the full variable domain reads EPEVTQTPSHQVTQMGQEVILRCVPISNHLYFYWYRQILGQKVEFLVSFYNNEISEKSEIFDDQFSVERPDGSNFTLKIRSTKLEDSAMYFCASARRTSGEDEQFFGPGTRLTVL.

This rearrangement joins TRBV9 to TRBJ1-1, with TRBD1 as a possible D gene (5 bases). The CDR3 length is 14 residues. Trimming left V 3 bases short and J 0 bases short, with 9 bases between. Germline V gene sequence: CDR1 SGDLS, CDR2 YYNGEE. The chain's CDR3 is CASSADRMNTEAFF. The CDR3 nucleotides are TGTGCCAGCAGCGCCGACAGAATGAACACTGAAGCTTTCTTT.

The chain employs TRBV4-3 and TRBJ2-1, with TRBD2 matching 9 bases. The V gene end was trimmed by 4 bases and the J gene end by 10 bases; junction bases not matched to a gene: 11. Germline V lookup: CDR1 LGHNA, CDR2 YSLEER. The CDR3 loop spans 15 amino acids. For the CDR3, the DNA is TGCGCCAGCAGCCCCTATACGCGGGGGGGCCTCGAGCAGTTCTTC. Translation gives CASSPYTRGGLEQFF.

This clone has just a few counts. The chain employs TRBV10-3 and TRBJ1-2, with D tentatively TRBD1 (5 bases). The CDR3 is 15 amino acids. V gave up 4 bases and J gave up 7 bases, with 19 bases separating them. Germline V gene sequence: CDR1 ENHRY, CDR2 SYGVKD. DNA for the CDR3: TGTGCCATCAGTGGTTCCGGGGGACGGGTTTCTGGCTACACCTTC. The encoded protein is CAISGSGGRVSGYTF.

The chain links TRBV11-2 to TRBJ1-4; the D gene is possibly TRBD1 (5 bases). This CDR3 contains 17 residues. Looked up from germline, CDR1 is SGHAT and CDR2 is FQNNGV. The V and J ends lost 4 bases and 0 bases respectively, with 15 bases between them. The CDR3 region has the DNA TGTGCCAGCAGCTGGGGGGGACGGCCCGCAACTAATGAAAAACTGTTTTTT. It translates to CASSWGGRPATNEKLFF.

Here the CDR3 reads CASNDRTGRNEQFF. DNA of the CDR3: TGTGCCAGCAATGACCGAACGGGGAGGAATGAGCAGTTCTTC. This sequence joins TRBV6-6 and TRBJ2-1; possibly TRBD2 for D (6 bases). Germline V gene lookup returns CDR1 MNHNY and CDR2 SVGAGI (reference sequence). Trimming pared 7 bases from V and 7 bases from J, leaving 17 bases between. There are 14 residues in the CDR3.

Concerning this clone itself: At one end the junction does not follow the germline gene, possibly because of a read error. The V and J genes are TRBV7-9 and TRBJ2-1; 11 positions agree with TRBD2. This CDR3 is 16 amino acids long. Germline V gene sequence: CDR1 SEHNR, CDR2 FQNEAQ (reference sequence). CDR3 sequence reads: CASSFILAGDYDEQFF. DNA for the CDR3: TGTGCCAGCAGCTTTATACTAGCGGGAGACTACGATGAGCAGTTCTTC.

The chain employs TRBV6-2 or TRBV6-3 and TRBJ2-7; possible D gene TRBD2, 5 bases. The ends were cut back, 2 bases at V and 0 bases at J, with 8 bases in the middle. The CDR3 runs 14 residues. Germline loops: CDR1 MNHEY, CDR2 SVGEGT. In DNA form, the CDR3 reads TGTGCCAGCAGTTACCTAGCCCCCTCCTACGAGCAGTACTTC. Its protein is CASSYLAPSYEQYF.

This clone was picked up a small number of times. The chain combines TRBV6-5 with TRBJ1-1; a weak D match, TRBD1 (6 bases). CDR3 size: 14 residues. Germline assignment: CDR1 MNHEY and CDR2 SVGAGI. V was shortened by 5 bases and J by 3 bases, with 13 bases between the two germline ends. The CDR3 coding sequence is TGTGCCAGCAGTCCACAGGGTGAACACACTGAAGCTTTCTTT. Translating gives CASSPQGEHTEAFF.